These 10 T cell receptor beta chains share one sample of origin, sequenced in a study of blood T cell repertoires in COVID-19. TCRdb's copy holds only in-frame clones and misses some; the assay was immunoSEQ multiplex PCR. The sample lists 380,000 or so clones; approximately 88% were seen once. The sequencing sample was made of PBMCs or T cells enriched from blood (not recorded which). The receptors come from a woman in her 30s with acute COVID-19.

The CDR3 is CASSEVGQRGWRETQYF. Written as DNA, the CDR3 is TGTGCCAGCAGTGAAGTCGGGCAGCGGGGGTGGCGGGAGACCCAGTACTTC. The chain combines TRBV6-1 with TRBJ2-5; 8 bases align to TRBD2. Germline loops: CDR1 MNHNS, CDR2 SASEGT. V gave up 1 base and J gave up 5 bases; unmatched junction bases: 12. The CDR3 is 17 amino acids.

V gene TRBV27 combines with J gene TRBJ2-7, with D perhaps matching TRBD2 (6 bases). Looked up from germline, CDR1 is MNHEY and CDR2 is SMNVEV (reference sequence). This CDR3 has 14 residues. Trimming pared 2 bases from V and 4 bases from J, leaving 12 bases between. The CDR3 protein is CASSLGRGSYEQYF. The CDR3 region has the DNA TGTGCCAGCAGTTTAGGTCGGGGGTCGTACGAGCAGTACTTC.

The chain combines TRBV27 with TRBJ1-1; tentatively, D is TRBD1 (5 bases). V lost 2 bases to trimming and J lost 5 bases, with 9 bases between them. Germline lookup yields CDR1 MNHEY and CDR2 SMNVEV (reference sequence). The CDR3 runs 13 residues. CDR3 residues: CASSLRGFTEAFF. The DNA for the CDR3 is TGTGCCAGCAGTTTACGGGGGTTTACTGAAGCTTTCTTT.

The chain has TRBV19 and TRBJ2-1, with 7 bases fitting TRBD1. The ends lost 3 bases at V and 12 bases at J; junction bases unmatched: 8. Germline CDR1 is LNHDA and CDR2 is SQIVND (reference sequence). The CDR3 covers 13 residues. This CDR3 is CASSIRYRGWQFF. The CDR3 DNA follows: TGTGCCAGTAGTATCCGTTACAGGGGTTGGCAGTTCTTC. The variable domain in full, with the rest retrieved from reference TRBV19 and TRBJ2-1, is DGGITQSPKYLFRKEGQNVTLSCEQNLNHDAMYWYRQDPGQGLRLIYYSQIVNDFQKGDIAEGYSVSREKKESFPLTVTSAQKNPTAFYLCASSIRYRGWQFFGPGTRLTVL.

This chain links TRBV7-2 with TRBJ2-7, with 9 bases identical to TRBD1. V lost 5 bases to trimming and J lost 6 bases; unmatched junction nucleotides: 14. The CDR3 covers 16 residues. CDR1 SGHTA and CDR2 FQGNSA come from the germline V gene. The CDR3 is CASSAPGQGPLPEQYF. The CDR3 DNA reads TGTGCCAGCAGCGCGCCGGGACAGGGTCCTCTCCCCGAGCAGTACTTC.

In its sample, this clone was seen once. V is TRBV9 and J is TRBJ2-3, with TRBD2 matching over 7 bases. CDR3 length: 16 residues. Germline CDR1 SGDLS, CDR2 YYNGEE. V shed 2 bases, J shed 3 bases, and the junction held 9 bases outside the gene matches. CDR3 bases: TGTGCCAGCAGCGTGGGGGGAGCGGGGTTAACAGATACGCAGTATTTT. Translation: CASSVGGAGLTDTQYF.

V is TRBV19 and J is TRBJ2-7; TRBD2 aligns across 7 bases. Per the germline V gene, CDR1 is LNHDA and CDR2 is SQIVND (reference sequence). Trimming cost V 6 bases and J 0 bases; bases outside gene matches: 8. This CDR3 comprises 15 residues. This CDR3 reads CASSQGRGDSYEQYF. In DNA, the CDR3 is TGTGCCAGTAGCCAAGGCCGGGGGGACTCCTACGAGCAGTACTTC.

The chain links TRBV29-1 to TRBJ1-2, with TRBD1 identical over 9 bases. CDR1 is SQVTM, CDR2 ANQGSEA, per germline. The CDR3 has 11 amino acids. The J segment lost 7 bases and the V segment lost 7 bases, leaving 4 bases of the junction unmatched. In DNA form, the CDR3 reads TGCAGCGGGGGACAGGGAGCTGGCTACACCTTC. As protein: CSGGQGAGYTF. Full variable domain (remainder filled in from reference TRBV29-1 and TRBJ1-2): SAVISQKPSRDICQRGTSLTIQCQVDSQVTMMFWYRQQPGQSLTLIATANQGSEATYESGFVIDKFPISRPNLTFSTLTVSNMSPEDSSIYLCSGGQGAGYTFGSGTRLTVV.

A single count supports this clone. The V call is TRBV5-6, the J call TRBJ2-3; 8 bases line up with TRBD2. The CDR3 is 14 residues long. With V trimmed by 3 bases and J by 3 bases, 3 bases remained unmatched. The V gene's germline CDR1 is SGHDT and CDR2 YYEEEE. The CDR3 loop reads CASSSGTRTDTQYF. The CDR3 DNA reads as TGTGCCAGCAGCTCCGGGACTAGGACAGATACGCAGTATTTT. The full variable domain, in which reference TRBV5-6 and TRBJ2-3 provide the parts outside the CDR3, is DAGVTQSPTHLIKTRGQQVTLRCSPKSGHDTVSWYQQALGQGPQFIFQYYEEEERQRGNFPDRFSGHQFPNYSSELNVNALLLGDSALYLCASSSGTRTDTQYFGPGTRLTVL.

The chain recombines TRBV6-5 with TRBJ1-4; D is unclear. The ends were cut back, 4 bases at V and 4 bases at J, with 7 bases in the middle. Germline V gene sequence: CDR1 MNHEY, CDR2 SVGAGI. The CDR3 covers 13 residues. CDR3 sequence (DNA): TGTGCCAGCAGTTGGAGTATTAATGAAAAACTGTTTTTT. Protein sequence: CASSWSINEKLFF.